This entry lists 27 T cell receptor beta chains sequenced from one sample in a study of blood T cell repertoires in COVID-19. The assay was immunoSEQ multiplex PCR, and TCRdb's table has in-frame clones only and misses some. The data contain a few hundred thousand clones, nearly 90% of them seen just once; the ten biggest clones take up roughly 2.2%. The sequencing sample was made of peripheral blood. The receptor set was obtained from a woman aged 60-75 years with COVID-19, enrolled during active disease.

The chain employs TRBV5-6 and TRBJ2-2; 10 bases align to TRBD2. Germline trimming cut 2 bases from V and 2 bases from J; bases unmatched to any gene: 6. The V gene's germline CDR1 is SGHDT and CDR2 YYEEEE. This CDR3 has 17 residues. CDR3 protein: CASSFRTSGVNTGELFF. The CDR3 DNA reads TGTGCCAGCAGCTTCCGTACTAGCGGGGTTAACACCGGGGAGCTGTTTTTT.

V is TRBV5-6 and J is TRBJ1-2, with 7 bases aligning to TRBD1. The germline CDR1 and CDR2 sequences are SGHDT and YYEEEE. Trimming took 3 bases from V and 2 from J; bases not matched to a gene: 4. This CDR3 has 14 residues. The CDR3 sequence: CASSWRDSNYGYTF. In DNA form, the CDR3 reads TGTGCCAGCAGCTGGAGGGACAGCAACTATGGCTACACCTTC.

This chain joins TRBV5-1 and TRBJ2-1; tentative D call: TRBD2 (6 bases). Germline V CDR1 and CDR2: SGHRS, YFSETQ. This CDR3 is built from 13 residues. Trimming shortened V by 1 base and J by 9 bases, and 11 bases separated the two germline ends. DNA of the CDR3: TGCGCCAGCAGCTTGAACGGGGGTGGTGAGCAGTTCTTC. Protein sequence: CASSLNGGGEQFF.

V and J are TRBV18 and TRBJ2-7, with TRBD1 as a possible D gene (6 bases). V lost 4 bases, J lost 5 bases, and 21 bases lay in between. The germline gives CDR1 KGHSH, CDR2 LQKENI. The length of the CDR3 is 16 residues. The CDR3 region is CASSLHLTQGINEQYF. The CDR3 DNA follows: TGTGCCAGCTCACTCCACCTCACACAGGGTATCAACGAGCAGTACTTC. Looking up the rest from reference TRBV18 and TRBJ2-7 gives the full variable domain: NAGVMQNPRHLVRRRGQEARLRCSPMKGHSHVYWYRQLPEEGLKFMVYLQKENIIDESGMPKERFSAEFPKEGPSILRIQQVVRGDSAAYFCASSLHLTQGINEQYFGPGTRLTVT.

The rearrangement links TRBV6-5 to TRBJ2-6; TRBD1 might be the D (6 bases). V gave up 6 bases and J gave up 3 bases, with 9 bases separating them. The CDR3 length is 14 residues. Germline loops: CDR1 MNHEY, CDR2 SVGAGI. In DNA, the CDR3 is TGTGCCAGCAGCCAGGGGCGTGGGGCCAACGTCCTGACTTTC. It specifies CASSQGRGANVLTF.

This clone has a single count. The chain is built from TRBV19 and TRBJ1-5; D might be TRBD1 (6 bases). The CDR3 spans 17 residues. CDR1 LNHDA and CDR2 SQIVND come from the germline V gene (reference sequence). V was trimmed by 6 bases and J by 1 base, leaving 19 bases between them. CDR3 DNA: TGTGCCAGTAGGAGCCCTCAACTCAGGGGAAGCAATCAGCCCCAGCATTTT. It encodes CASRSPQLRGSNQPQHF.

The chain carries TRBV25-1 and TRBJ2-7; D possibly corresponds to TRBD1 (6 bases). The ends were cut back, 5 bases at V and 0 bases at J, with 14 bases in the middle. Germline V gene data show CDR1 as MGHDK and CDR2 as SYGVNS. The CDR3 has 15 residues. CDR3 DNA sequence: TGTGCCAGCAGTCCTTTGGACAGCCTCTCCTACGAGCAGTACTTC. Translation gives CASSPLDSLSYEQYF.

The V and J genes are TRBV7-9 and TRBJ1-6; perhaps TRBD1 as D (5 bases). The CDR3 has 14 amino acids. The V and J ends lost 4 bases and 7 bases respectively, with 11 bases between them. Germline values: CDR1 SEHNR, CDR2 FQNEAQ (reference sequence). The CDR3 here is CASSSSRANSPLHF. The CDR3 nucleotides are TGTGCCAGCAGCTCCTCCAGGGCGAATTCACCCCTCCACTTT.

The V gene is TRBV27, the J gene TRBJ1-2, with D maybe TRBD1 (5 bases). The V and J ends lost 3 bases and 4 bases respectively, with 9 bases between them. Germline V gene sequence: CDR1 MNHEY, CDR2 SMNVEV (reference sequence). This CDR3 has 13 residues. The CDR3 DNA is TGTGCCAGCAGTTTGGGGACTTCCTATGGCTACACCTTC. Translation: CASSLGTSYGYTF.

This chain links TRBV5-8 with TRBJ2-3; 14 nucleotides agree with TRBD2. The CDR3 totals 17 residues. Looked up from germline, CDR1 is SGHTS and CDR2 is YDEGEE. The V and J ends lost 4 bases and 5 bases, in that order; junction bases with no gene match: 9. CDR3: CASSPGLAGAGGDTQYF. CDR3 in DNA: TGTGCCAGCAGCCCGGGACTAGCGGGGGCAGGTGGAGATACGCAGTATTTT.

The chain links TRBV11-3 to TRBJ2-1, with 7 bases aligning to TRBD2. This CDR3 is 13 amino acids long. V gave up 3 bases and J gave up 6 bases; unmatched junction bases: 2. The germline CDR1 and CDR2 sequences are SGHNT and YENEEA. The CDR3 bases are TGTGCCAGCAGCTTGGGAGGGGTCAATGAGCAGTTCTTC. Encoded protein: CASSLGGVNEQFF.

The CDR3 region is CASSHSGTATYEQYF. The DNA of the CDR3 is TGTGCCAGCAGCCATTCTGGGACAGCCACCTACGAGCAGTACTTC. The chain is built from TRBV13 and TRBJ2-7; 7 bases align to TRBD1. This CDR3 has 15 residues. Germline V lookup: CDR1 PRHDT, CDR2 FYEKMQ (reference sequence). With V trimmed by 5 bases and J by 2 bases, 9 bases remained unmatched. The full variable domain, its missing parts supplied by reference TRBV13 and TRBJ2-7, is AAGVIQSPRHLIKEKRETATLKCYPIPRHDTVYWYQQGPGQDPQFLISFYEKMQSDKGSIPDRFSAQQFSDYHSELNMSSLELGDSALYFCASSHSGTATYEQYFGPGTRLTVT.

The J gene is TRBJ2-3, the V gene TRBV6-2 or TRBV6-3; the match to TRBD1 covers 9 bases. Trimming at V came to 6 bases and at J to 6 bases, leaving 10 bases not matched to a gene. Germline-derived CDR1 and CDR2 are MNHEY and SVGEGT. This CDR3 is built from 15 residues. The CDR3 here is CASSGDRVDVDTQYF. The CDR3 DNA follows: TGTGCCAGCAGCGGGGACAGGGTTGATGTGGATACGCAGTATTTT.

The V gene is TRBV6-1, the J gene TRBJ1-5, with D perhaps TRBD1 (5 bases). The V and J ends lost 0 bases and 5 bases respectively, with 11 bases between them. Germline assignment: CDR1 MNHNS and CDR2 SASEGT. The CDR3 extends over 15 amino acids. CDR3 protein: CASSEAAGGDQPQHF. As DNA, the CDR3 is TGTGCCAGCAGTGAAGCGGCGGGAGGGGATCAGCCCCAGCATTTT.

This chain links TRBV6-2 or TRBV6-3 with TRBJ1-5, with unresolved D. Germline-derived CDR1 and CDR2 are MNHEY and SVGEGT. V dropped 6 bases and J dropped 1 base, with 10 bases sitting between them. The CDR3 sequence is 14 residues long. DNA of the CDR3: TGTGCCAGCAGCCTTAGACAAAGCAATCAGCCCCAGCATTTT. Its translation is CASSLRQSNQPQHF.

The CDR3 DNA reads TGTGCCAGTAGGACCGGGACAGGGAGAAATCAGCCCCAGCATTTT. Its protein is CASRTGTGRNQPQHF. This chain joins TRBV19 and TRBJ1-5; 9 bases match TRBD1. Germline lookup yields CDR1 LNHDA and CDR2 SQIVND (reference sequence). After removal of 6 bases from V and 4 bases from J, the junction contained 7 bases not matched to a gene. The CDR3 is 15 amino acids.

The chain links TRBV5-4 to TRBJ1-6; D unclear. The CDR3 is 14 amino acids. Germline CDR1 reads SGHNT; CDR2 reads YYREEE (reference sequence). Trimming removed 1 base from V and 7 bases from J, with 9 bases in between. The CDR3 loop is CASSLWAQNSPLHF. The CDR3, as DNA: TGTGCCAGCAGCTTGTGGGCTCAGAATTCACCCCTCCACTTT. Variable domain in full (rest from reference TRBV5-4 and TRBJ1-6): ETGVTQSPTHLIKTRGQQVTLRCSSQSGHNTVSWYQQALGQGPQFIFQYYREEENGRGNFPPRFSGLQFPNYSSELNVNALELDDSALYLCASSLWAQNSPLHFGNGTRLTVT.

This CDR3 is CASSSGLMNTEAFF. For the CDR3, the DNA is TGTGCCAGCAGTTCGGGACTGATGAACACTGAAGCTTTCTTT. J is TRBJ1-1 and V is TRBV27; possible D gene TRBD1, 5 bases. The V gene's germline CDR1 is MNHEY and CDR2 SMNVEV (reference sequence). V shed 4 bases and J shed 0 bases, with 9 bases lying between them. The length of the CDR3 is 14 residues.

V usage is TRBV27 and J usage is TRBJ2-7, with 7 positions matching TRBD1. Germline assignment: CDR1 MNHEY and CDR2 SMNVEV (reference sequence). This CDR3 contains 13 residues. Unmatched junction bases numbered 5, after V lost 6 bases and J lost 3 bases. The DNA of the CDR3 is TGTGCCAGCAGACACCGGGACAGCTACGAGCAGTACTTC. As protein: CASRHRDSYEQYF.

J is TRBJ1-5 and V is TRBV3-1 (or the pseudogene TRBV3-2); TRBD1 agrees at 7 bases. Germline assignment: CDR1 LGHDT and CDR2 YNNKEL (reference sequence). This CDR3 is built from 14 residues. The V gene end was trimmed by 5 bases and the J gene end by 2 bases; junction bases not matched to a gene: 3. The CDR3 DNA sequence: TGTGCCAGCAGCAACAGGGGTGGCAATCAGCCCCAGCATTTT. This translates into CASSNRGGNQPQHF.

In its sample, this clone was seen once. The V call is TRBV6-2 or TRBV6-3, the J call TRBJ1-6; D may be TRBD1 (6 bases). V was pared by 0 bases and J by 6 bases, with 9 bases between. CDR1 and CDR2 from the germline V gene are MNHEY and SVGEGT. The CDR3 totals 15 residues. The CDR3 reads CASSYSLRGNSPLHF. In DNA form, the CDR3 reads TGTGCCAGCAGTTACTCGCTCAGGGGTAATTCACCCCTCCACTTT.

The chain recombines TRBV11-3 with TRBJ2-5; 9 nucleotides agree with TRBD2. Germline values: CDR1 SGHNT, CDR2 YENEEA. V was clipped by 3 bases and J by 4 bases; unmatched bases: 9. The CDR3 runs 16 residues. CDR3 sequence: CASSFRASGALETQYF. CDR3 bases: TGTGCCAGCAGCTTCCGGGCTAGCGGGGCCCTAGAGACCCAGTACTTC.

Concerning this clone: The junction does not match germline at one end; this may be a read error. The chain couples TRBV7-6 to TRBJ1-6, with D unclear. CDR1 and CDR2 from the germline V gene are SGHVS and FNYEAQ. This CDR3 is built from 12 residues. The CDR3 protein is CASSSDNSPLHF. For the CDR3, the DNA is TGTGCCAGCAGCTCCGATAATTCACCCCTCCACTTT.

The chain joins TRBV4-2 to TRBJ1-4; 8 bases fit TRBD1. There are 14 residues in the CDR3. CDR1 is LGHNA and CDR2 is YNFKEQ in the germline V gene. V was pared by 2 bases and J by 6 bases, with 2 bases of the junction left unmatched. CDR3 sequence: CASSQRQGHEKLFF. CDR3 nucleotides: TGTGCCAGCAGCCAAAGACAGGGGCATGAAAAACTGTTTTTT.

The V and J genes are TRBV28 and TRBJ2-7; D perhaps matches TRBD2 (5 bases). V lost 5 bases and J 2 bases, leaving 13 bases between the germline ends. Germline V lookup: CDR1 MDHEN, CDR2 SYDVKM. The CDR3 length is 14 residues. The CDR3 sequence: CASSPPGEPYEQYF. For the CDR3, the DNA is TGTGCCAGCAGTCCGCCCGGGGAGCCCTACGAGCAGTACTTC.

In regard to this clone: The sample has other DNA sequences that encode this CDR3 too. V gene TRBV30 combines with J gene TRBJ1-3; 7 nucleotides align to TRBD1. This CDR3 comprises 14 residues. V dropped 4 bases and J dropped 6; count of bases not matched to a gene: 9. Germline loops: CDR1 GTSNPN, CDR2 SVGIG (reference sequence). This CDR3 is CAWKMGQRLNTIYF. In DNA, the CDR3 is TGTGCCTGGAAAATGGGACAGAGGCTAAACACCATATATTTT.

Written as DNA, the CDR3 is TGTGCCATCAACACAGGGGGCTCGAATCAGCCCCAGCATTTT. This encodes CAINTGGSNQPQHF. The chain uses TRBV10-3 and TRBJ1-5, with TRBD1 identical over 9 bases. Germline V CDR1 and CDR2: ENHRY, SYGVKD. This CDR3 spans 14 amino acids. V shed 7 bases and J 4 bases; nucleotides not matched to a gene: 5.